The rows below give T cell receptor beta chains drawn from one sample of a study of T cells in Graves' hyperthyroidism and ophthalmopathy. Using its own MiXCR run on the multiplex PCR reads, TCRdb lists one record per CDR3 protein. The sample consists of approximately 620,000 distinct CDR3 sequences, about a sixth of them appearing once. Sequenced sample: blood. The receptors were sampled from a woman aged 40-49 years with Graves' ophthalmopathy. The CDR3 runs from the conserved cysteine through the conserved F or W. A D gene is named only where the DNA matches it firmly. Clone sizes are given selectively: once, few, many, or a class where the clone is expanded.

abundance	v_gene	j_gene	d_gene	CDR3nt	CDR3aa
once	TRBV5-4	TRBJ2-4	NA	TGTGCCAGCAGCTTGCCCGTGCCTGGGGGGCTACGGGGAAACATTCAGTACTTC	CASSLPVPGGLRGNIQYF
NA	TRBV20-1	TRBJ2-7	NA	TGCAGTGCACCTGGGGGAAGGGGACGGTACGAGCAGTACTTC	CSAPGGRGRYEQYF
many	TRBV10-3	TRBJ2-7	TRBD2	TGTGCCATCAGTGATACTTGGTCAACGGGAGGTACCTACGAGCAGTACTTC	CAISDTWSTGGTYEQYF
NA	TRBV11-2	TRBJ2-1	NA	TGTGCCAGCAGCTTGGCAGAGACCCAGTTCTTC	CASSLAETQFF
few	TRBV27	TRBJ2-2	NA	TGTGCCAGCAGTTTGGGCTCGGAGCTGTTTTTT	CASSLGSELFF
many	TRBV6-1	TRBJ1-5	NA	TGTGCCAGCAGTTCCCTCGCCTCAGGTGGTCCAAAGGGGCCCCAGCATTTT	CASSSLASGGPKGPQHF
many	TRBV3-1	TRBJ2-5	NA	TGTGCCAGCAGCCAAGAGCCCTACCTCCAAGAGACCCAGTACTTC	CASSQEPYLQETQYF
NA	TRBV7-8	TRBJ2-5	NA	TGTGCCAGCAGCTTAGAGATGGTTCAAGAGACCCAGTACTTC	CASSLEMVQETQYF
many	TRBV5-6	TRBJ1-2	TRBD1	TGTGCCAGCAGCTTGTACAGGGGTGTGGGCTATGGCTACACCTTC	CASSLYRGVGYGYTF
many	TRBV28	TRBJ1-4	NA	TGTGCCAGCACCGTAGTCAAGGGGGGGATTGAAAAACTGTTTTTT	CASTVVKGGIEKLFF
many	TRBV28	TRBJ1-6	TRBD1	TGTGCCAGCAATGGGGACAGCTCCTATAATTCACCCCTCCACTTT	CASNGDSSYNSPLHF
few	TRBV20-1	TRBJ1-5	NA	TGCAGTGCTGTTAGGACATTCGGCAATCAGCCCCAGCATTTT	CSAVRTFGNQPQHF
NA	TRBV10-3	TRBJ1-4	NA	TGTGCCATCAGTGAGTCTGGGAATACTAATGAAAAACTGTTTTTT	CAISESGNTNEKLFF
many	TRBV28	TRBJ2-1	TRBD1	TGTGCCAGCAGTCACCACAGGGGCCCACCTTACAATGAGCAGTTCTTC	CASSHHRGPPYNEQFF
NA	TRBV6-1	TRBJ2-1	TRBD1	TGTGCCGTACGACAGGGAATAGGTTACGTATACTACAATGAGCAGTTCTTC	CAVRQGIGYVYYNEQFF
NA	TRBV6-1	TRBJ2-2	NA	TGTGCCAGCAGTGGAGAATCGGGATCTGCCGGGGAGCTGTTTTTT	CASSGESGSAGELFF
many	TRBV5-1	TRBJ2-1	NA	TGCGCCAGCAGCTCCCTTCACAATGAGCAGTTCTTC	CASSSLHNEQFF
NA	TRBV29-1	TRBJ2-7	NA	TGCAGCGTTAAAGAGGGAGCCTACGAGCAGTACTTC	CSVKEGAYEQYF
NA	TRBV30	TRBJ2-7	NA	TGTGCCTGGAGTGCAAACCAGGGGGGGTCCTACGAGCAGTACTTC	CAWSANQGGSYEQYF
many	TRBV20-1	TRBJ2-1	TRBD2	TGCAGTGCTGGGACTAGCGGGTTCTACAATGAGCAGTTCTTC	CSAGTSGFYNEQFF
few	TRBV25-1	TRBJ2-3	NA	TGTGCCAGCAGTGAATATATTCGCAGGGGGGGGCCCCGATCTAGGACGCAGTATTTT	CASSEYIRRGGPRSRTQYF
NA	TRBV10-3	TRBJ2-1	TRBD2	TGTGCCATCATGGACTGGACTAGCGGGAGCGATGAGCAGTTCTTC	CAIMDWTSGSDEQFF
few	TRBV11-1	TRBJ1-1	NA	TGTGCCAGCAGCGCCAGACAAAGTACTGAAGCTTTCTTT	CASSARQSTEAFF
NA	TRBV10-3	TRBJ1-3	TRBD1	TGTGCCATCAGCGGACAGGGTAGAAACACCATATATTTT	CAISGQGRNTIYF
many	TRBV18	TRBJ2-7	TRBD1	TGTGCCAGCTCACCGGGACAGGGGCCCTACGAGCAGTACTTC	CASSPGQGPYEQYF
many	TRBV2	TRBJ1-6	NA	TGTGCCATTTCCATTGCGGTGGGGAATTCACCCCTCCACTTT	CAISIAVGNSPLHF
NA	TRBV20-1	TRBJ2-1	TRBD2	TGCAGTGCTAGAGATCAGAAGCGGGAGCTGAATGAGCAGTTCTTC	CSARDQKRELNEQFF
many	TRBV5-1	TRBJ1-6	NA	TGCGCCAGCAGCTTGAGGGAGGGGGATAATTCACCCCTCCACTTT	CASSLREGDNSPLHF
few	TRBV9	TRBJ1-6	TRBD1	TGTGCCAGCAGCGTAGGGGGACAGGGGCGTCGGAATTCACCCCTCCACTTT	CASSVGGQGRRNSPLHF
NA	TRBV5-1	TRBJ2-3	TRBD2	TGCGCCAGCCAACTAGCGGGGGACCTCACAGATACGCAGTATTTT	CASQLAGDLTDTQYF
NA	TRBV28	TRBJ2-3	TRBD2	TGTGCCAGCAGTCCCCTGGGTGGAGGCGAGCGGGGTACGCAGTATTTT	CASSPLGGGERGTQYF
many	TRBV7-2	TRBJ2-5	TRBD1	TGTGCCAGCAGTCGTACAGGGGGAGAGACCCAGTACTTC	CASSRTGGETQYF
few	TRBV7-3	TRBJ2-1	TRBD2	TGTGCCAGCAGCTTAACGACGGGGGGGGGCTACAATGAGCAGTTCTTC	CASSLTTGGGYNEQFF
NA	TRBV7-2	TRBJ2-3	TRBD1	TGTGCCAGCAGCTTAGGACCGGACAGGCGCACAGATACGCAGTATTTT	CASSLGPDRRTDTQYF
many	TRBV27	TRBJ2-3	TRBD1	TGTGCCAGCAGTGGACGACAGGGGGCTGATACGCAGTATTTT	CASSGRQGADTQYF
many	TRBV7-3	TRBJ2-1	NA	TGTGCCAGCAGCTTATTCGGGGGAGCGTACAATGAGCAGTTCTTC	CASSLFGGAYNEQFF